In this sample, the clone carrying this T cell receptor (beta chain) is medium-sized (0.01 to 0.1%). No antigen is known for it. The data originate from a study of breast tumors, draining lymph nodes, adjacent tissues. Broader study findings: Compared with basal-like, luminal-like tumors shared significantly more repertoire with nontumor tissue. Tumors had less TCR diversity than lymph nodes, more than nontumor tissue. Data fit most tumor T cells coming from lymph node, expanding in tumor. That most tumor T cells come from lymph nodes remained unproven.

Via MiXCR, TCRdb re-called the multiplex PCR reads, giving one row per CDR3 protein. Here the sample spans 50,000 to 65,000 distinct CDR3 sequences, less than 55% being singletons. The CDR3 is 13 amino acids. V lost 5 bases and J lost 8, with 10 bases in between. CDR1 is SGHDN and CDR2 is FVKESK in the germline V gene. This receptor was taken from a female donor with breast cancer. Some clones in this sample may be carry-over from other donors' samples. This chain joins TRBV14 and TRBJ1-6; no definite D call. The sample comprised breast tumor tissue. CDR3 in DNA: TGTGCCAGCAGCGCGGATTTCTATTCACCCCTCCACTTT. This encodes CASSADFYSPLHF.